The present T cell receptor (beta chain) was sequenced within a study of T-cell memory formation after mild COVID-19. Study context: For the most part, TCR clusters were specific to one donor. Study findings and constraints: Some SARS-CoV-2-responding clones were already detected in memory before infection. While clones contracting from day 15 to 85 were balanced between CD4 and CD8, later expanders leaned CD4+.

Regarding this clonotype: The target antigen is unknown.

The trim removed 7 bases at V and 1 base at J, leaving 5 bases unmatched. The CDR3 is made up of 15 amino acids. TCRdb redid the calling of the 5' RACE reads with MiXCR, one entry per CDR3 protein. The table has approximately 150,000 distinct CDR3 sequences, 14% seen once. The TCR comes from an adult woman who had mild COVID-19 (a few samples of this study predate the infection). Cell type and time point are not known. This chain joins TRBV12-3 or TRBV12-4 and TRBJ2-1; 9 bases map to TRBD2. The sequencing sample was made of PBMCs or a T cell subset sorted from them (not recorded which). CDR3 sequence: CASIGSGRSYNEQFF. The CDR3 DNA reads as TGTGCCAGCATTGGTAGCGGGAGATCCTACAATGAGCAGTTCTTC.